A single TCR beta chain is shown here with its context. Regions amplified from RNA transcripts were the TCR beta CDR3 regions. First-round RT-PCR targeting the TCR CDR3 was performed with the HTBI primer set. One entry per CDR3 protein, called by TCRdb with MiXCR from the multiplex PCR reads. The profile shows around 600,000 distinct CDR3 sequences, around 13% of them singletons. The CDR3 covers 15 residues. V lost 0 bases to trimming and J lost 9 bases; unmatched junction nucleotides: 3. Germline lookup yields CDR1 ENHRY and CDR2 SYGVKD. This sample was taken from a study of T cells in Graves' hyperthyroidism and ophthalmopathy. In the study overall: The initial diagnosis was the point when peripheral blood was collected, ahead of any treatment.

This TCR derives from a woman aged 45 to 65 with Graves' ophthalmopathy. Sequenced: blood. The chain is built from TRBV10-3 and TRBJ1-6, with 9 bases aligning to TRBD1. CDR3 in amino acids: CAISESTGGGSPLHF. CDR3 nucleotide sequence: TGTGCCATCAGTGAGTCGACAGGGGGTGGTTCACCCCTCCACTTT.